This T cell receptor beta chain was sequenced for a study of read filtering for tumor transcriptome and immune sequencing. Study-wide context: Whole-transcriptome libraries were prepared after DNase treatment.

Overall study results and limits: Compared with RNA-seq, IR-seq gave much higher clonotype depth and reliability.

This clonotype was detected ten times or more. Its cognate antigen is unknown. The CDR3 contains 16 residues. V lost 5 bases to trimming and J lost 2 bases; unmatched junction nucleotides: 11. Germline V gene data show CDR1 as LNHDA and CDR2 as SQIVND (reference sequence). Molecular barcoded adaptors covering alpha/delta and beta/gamma chains were used on roughly 400 ng RNA. TCRdb independently ran MiXCR on the reads; one entry per CDR3 protein. The sample records some 40,000 distinct CDR3 sequences, approximately 15% being singletons. Sequencing used a population of CD138-negative cells sorted from bone marrow. The sequence came from a donor aged 40 or over with multiple myeloma. This chain joins TRBV19 and TRBJ1-2; 7 bases line up with TRBD1. CDR3 nucleotide sequence: TGTGCCAGTAGTCCGCAAGGGACGACAGGGAACTATGGCTACACCTTC. This gives the protein CASSPQGTTGNYGYTF.